Following are 2 T cell receptor beta chains from one sample sequenced in a study of T-cell reconstitution after alpha-beta-depleted transplantation in children. TCRbeta library preparation incorporated unique molecular identifiers. TCRdb itself ran the PCR reads through MiXCR, one entry per CDR3 protein. The profile covers roughly 420,000 distinct CDR3 sequences, with roughly 17% appearing a single time and roughly 27% taken by the ten largest. Material: PBMCs, mostly from graft donor cells, obtained 360 days after TCRalphabeta/CD19-depleted stem cell transplant. The source is a boy under two years old who had a stem cell transplant for Wiskott-Aldrich syndrome, so the T cells may come from the graft donor.

The chain employs TRBV7-8 and TRBJ2-1, with 7 bases matching TRBD2. The CDR3 runs to 15 residues. The V segment lost 1 base and the J segment 7 bases; nucleotides outside the gene matches: 7. Germline V lookup: CDR1 SGHVS, CDR2 FQNEAQ. CDR3 sequence: CASSLGLLARNEQFF. The CDR3 bases are TGTGCCAGCAGCTTAGGGTTACTAGCGAGGAATGAGCAGTTCTTC.

The chain couples TRBV28 to TRBJ2-7; TRBD1 matches 9 bases. V was clipped by 3 bases and J by 5 bases; unmatched bases: 5. This CDR3 spans 14 amino acids. Germline V CDR1 and CDR2: MDHEN, SYDVKM. The CDR3 nucleotides are TGTGCCAGCAGTTTCGGGGGACAGGGCCACGAGCAGTACTTC. Translating it yields CASSFGGQGHEQYF.